These T cell receptor beta chains were read from a single sample in a study of OX40 agonist ivuxolimab in advanced cancers. Sequenced by immunoSEQ multiplex PCR; TCRdb stores in-frame clones only, minus some. Of roughly 53,000 clones in the sample, around nine tenths are singletons; the top ten hold roughly 54%. The specimen was CD4+ or CD8+ T cells sorted from blood, collected in a trial of the OX40 agonist ivuxolimab. The receptors stem from an adult with an advanced solid tumor such as melanoma, head and neck, liver or kidney cancer. CDR3s include the opening cysteine and the closing phenylalanine or tryptophan. The D gene is left open where the match is weak. Expanded clones are given a class, and other clones once, few, many or no size at all.

j_gene	d_gene	abundance	v_gene	len	CDR3aa	CDR3nt
TRBJ1-5	-	-	TRBV7-9	16	CASSPLGTSDSGPQHF	TGTGCCAGCAGCCCACTAGGGACATCAGATTCGGGGCCCCAGCATTTT
TRBJ2-7	-	-	TRBV2	17	CASSESYGGPKPYEQYF	TGTGCCAGCAGTGAGTCGTACGGGGGGCCAAAACCCTACGAGCAGTACTTC
TRBJ1-3	-	-	TRBV7-3	13	CASSPEVGSTIYF	TGTGCCAGCAGCCCAGAGGTCGGGTCCACCATATATTTT
TRBJ1-5	-	-	TRBV7-3	14	CASSLGEGQQPQHF	TGTGCCAGCAGCTTAGGCGAAGGGCAGCAGCCCCAGCATTTT
TRBJ2-5	-	-	TRBV2	12	CASSAVGETQYF	TGTGCCAGCAGCGCGGTGGGAGAGACCCAGTACTTC
TRBJ2-1	-	-	TRBV9	15	CASSPSGSSYNEQFF	TGTGCCAGCAGCCCGTCGGGGAGCTCCTACAATGAGCAGTTCTTC
TRBJ2-3	TRBD2	once	TRBV7-9	14	CASTVQRETDTQYF	TGTGCCAGCACCGTCCAGCGGGAGACAGATACGCAGTATTTT
TRBJ2-1	TRBD1	-	TRBV4-1	15	CASSFRDRDWDEQFF	TGCGCCAGCAGCTTCCGGGACAGGGATTGGGATGAGCAGTTCTTC
TRBJ2-2	TRBD1	-	TRBV19	15	CASSTDRLNTGELFF	TGTGCCAGTAGTACGGACAGGCTGAACACCGGGGAGCTGTTTTTT
TRBJ2-3	-	-	TRBV19	14	CASKLLAGTDTQYF	TGTGCCAGCAAATTATTAGCCGGGACAGATACGCAGTATTTT
TRBJ1-5	-	few	TRBV7-9	13	CASSHGVLQPQHF	TGTGCCAGCAGCCATGGGGTCCTTCAGCCCCAGCATTTT
TRBJ1-1	TRBD1	-	TRBV30	13	CAWRDRGNTEAFF	TGTGCCTGGAGGGACAGGGGCAACACTGAAGCTTTCTTT
TRBJ2-1	-	-	TRBV7-6	13	CASSSRTDNEQFF	TGTGCCAGCAGCTCTCGGACAGACAATGAGCAGTTCTTC
TRBJ2-7	TRBD2	-	TRBV5-4	13	CASSFGTSYEQYF	TGTGCCAGCAGCTTCGGGACTAGCTACGAGCAGTACTTC
TRBJ2-3	-	-	TRBV7-3	15	CASSGTPGGPDTQYF	TGTGCCAGCAGCGGGACACCCGGAGGTCCAGATACGCAGTATTTT
TRBJ2-5	-	-	TRBV19	16	CASSIRFRAAQETQYF	TGTGCCAGTAGTATCCGCTTTCGGGCAGCACAAGAGACCCAGTACTTC
TRBJ2-7	TRBD2	-	TRBV4-1	15	CASSQVAGEEYEQYF	TGCGCCAGCAGCCAAGTGGCGGGAGAGGAATACGAGCAGTACTTC
TRBJ2-3	-	-	TRBV29-1	14	CSVEEGAVTDTQYF	TGCAGCGTTGAAGAGGGAGCGGTTACAGATACGCAGTATTTT
TRBJ2-5	-	-	TRBV10-3	14	CAISHPGVGETQYF	TGTGCCATCTCTCACCCAGGGGTGGGAGAGACCCAGTACTTC
TRBJ2-7	-	once	TRBV29-1	14	CSVTTGFSSYEQYF	TGCAGCGTAACAACAGGATTTAGCTCCTACGAGCAGTACTTC
TRBJ1-2	-	few	TRBV7-6	12	CASSKTGYGYTF	TGTGCCAGCAGCAAAACAGGGTACGGCTACACCTTC
TRBJ2-1	TRBD1	few	TRBV7-9	14	CASSLVGQGDEQFF	TGTGCCAGCAGCTTAGTCGGACAGGGGGATGAGCAGTTCTTC
TRBJ1-1	-	-	TRBV7-9	12	CASSLHNTEAFF	TGTGCCAGCAGCTTACACAACACTGAAGCTTTCTTT
TRBJ1-1	-	-	TRBV7-2	13	CASSSSYGGEAFF	TGTGCCAGCAGCTCCTCTTACGGGGGTGAAGCTTTCTTT
TRBJ2-2	TRBD2	-	TRBV10-3	16	CAISSGTSGATGELFF	TGTGCCATCAGCTCAGGGACTAGCGGAGCCACCGGGGAGCTGTTTTTT
TRBJ1-5	-	-	TRBV30	13	CAWSTGGNQPQHF	TGTGCCTGGAGTACTGGGGGTAATCAGCCCCAGCATTTT
TRBJ1-2	-	-	TRBV29-1	11	CSVDWGYGYTF	TGCAGCGTTGATTGGGGCTATGGCTACACCTTC
TRBJ1-3	-	-	TRBV29-1	13	CSVEDHGGNTIYF	TGCAGCGTTGAAGATCATGGGGGAAACACCATATATTTT
TRBJ1-5	-	few	TRBV30	15	CAWSVFGGADQPQHF	TGTGCCTGGAGTGTATTCGGGGGGGCGGATCAGCCCCAGCATTTT